This TCR beta chain is drawn from a study of blood T cell repertoires in COVID-19 (dated by TCRdb to the early 2020s). Turning to the overall study: Samples from collaborators originated in the United States, Italy and Spain and spanned both the acute and convalescent phases of COVID-19. Nearly every sample came with metadata listing a de-identified subject ID, COVID-19 status, age in years and sex. The samples were drawn from the first 160 participants of the ongoing ImmuneRACE study and from 950 to 1,500 subjects provided by 6 global collaborators. The prospective study material was composed of cDNA or gDNA derived from T cells, B-cell-depleted T cells, or PBMCs. The repertoires were released in a freely available public database intended as a resource for research on the immune response to SARS-CoV-2. HLA class I and class II types, where available, came from metadata supplied by the sample provider rather than from assay-based typing. Deeply sampled blood TCRbeta repertoires from subjects exposed to, actively infected with, or recovered from COVID-19 were included in the dataset. The paper as a whole reports these results and caveats: The amount of clinical and demographic metadata varied by source and participant and was provided uncurated.

Its CDR3 holds 15 amino acids, cysteine through phenylalanine. Of the read, only the CDR3 DNA is kept; its 45 bases are in frame from base 1. V is cut by 1 base and J by 2 bases, and the space between the germline ends is 10 bases. CDR1 and CDR2 (SGHNT, YYREEE) derive from the germline V gene (reference sequence). As regards this clone: No cognate antigen has been identified for it. No base quality information exists; no much larger clone differs at one position.

Another Seattle source contributed samples from volunteer blood donors who had recovered from COVID-19. Each collaborating institution followed its own protocols to collect whole blood in K2EDTA tubes. For TCRbeta analysis, collaborator samples were shipped as frozen whole blood, as isolated PBMCs, or as DNA extracted from either sample type. TCRbeta CDR3 regions were amplified from genomic DNA using the immunoSEQ Assay, a bias-controlled multiplex PCR. On the study's bioinformatics: Nucleated cell counts per sample were estimated from amplification of reference gene primers within the assay. To quantify the absolute abundance of each unique TCRbeta CDR3 rearrangement, sequence reads were collapsed and filtered. Productive Simpson clonality was computed per sample as the square root of Simpson's diversity index over productive rearrangements. Drawn from immuneACCESS, this table holds only the in-frame rearrangements with V and J called that TCRdb kept. Clones are partly lost; checked studies trace under half to an unresolved V gene and leave the rest unexplained. V and J calls plus clone size are reproduced from that table; the DNA served to infer D and trimming. The sample data list around 250,000 clones, and about four fifths of these were observed just once. The ten most abundant clones make up around 2% of the sample.

The chain joins TRBV5-4 to TRBJ1-5, with no reliable assignment of the D segment. Source material: peripheral blood. This receptor was taken from a man between 25 and 39 years old who had recovered from COVID-19. Here is the DNA: TGTGCCAGCAGCTTGTGGGAGGGCGGCAATCAGCCCCAGCATTTT. It codes for CASSLWEGGNQPQHF.